The 9 T cell receptor beta chains reported below all come from one sample, sequenced in a study of blood T cell repertoires in COVID-19. Sequenced by immunoSEQ multiplex PCR; TCRdb stores in-frame clones only, minus some. The sample lists some 42,000 clones, approximately 81% seen once, with around 13% in the top ten. Sequencing was carried out using peripheral blood. These receptor sequences come from a woman between 70 and 85 years old in a cohort sampled during active COVID-19.

This sequence joins TRBV30 and TRBJ1-5; D remains ambiguous. This CDR3 region has 14 residues. V lost 1 base and J 5 bases, leaving 12 bases between the germline ends. The germline CDR1 and CDR2 sequences are GTSNPN and SVGIG (reference sequence). The CDR3 DNA follows: TGTGCCTGGAGTGGGCCCGGAGGCGATCAGCCCCAGCATTTT. Its translation is CAWSGPGGDQPQHF.

This chain uses TRBV5-1 with TRBJ2-2; a weak D match, TRBD2 (5 bases). This CDR3 is built from 16 residues. V dropped 1 base and J dropped 0 bases, with 10 bases sitting between them. The V gene's germline CDR1 is SGHRS and CDR2 YFSETQ. This CDR3 is CASSLWSGANTGELFF. DNA for the CDR3: TGCGCCAGCAGCTTGTGGAGCGGCGCGAACACCGGGGAGCTGTTTTTT. Using reference TRBV5-1 and TRBJ2-2 for the parts outside the CDR3, the full variable domain is KAGVTQTPRYLIKTRGQQVTLSCSPISGHRSVSWYQQTPGQGLQFLFEYFSETQRNKGNFPGRFSGRQFSNSRSEMNVSTLELGDSALYLCASSLWSGANTGELFFGEGSRLTVL.

This clone has just one count. The chain links TRBV19 to TRBJ1-1, with D tentatively TRBD1 (5 bases). Germline V CDR1 and CDR2: LNHDA, SQIVND (reference sequence). V was trimmed by 3 bases and J by 5 bases, leaving 10 bases between them. This CDR3 is 13 amino acids long. CDR3 sequence (DNA): TGTGCCAGTAGTATGGGGGAGGCTACTGAAGCTTTCTTT. It translates to CASSMGEATEAFF.

In its sample, this clone was seen many times. V and J are TRBV7-9 and TRBJ2-1, with 11 bases lining up with TRBD2. The junction had 8 bases not matched to a gene; V was cut back by 4 bases and J by 6 bases. This CDR3 has 16 residues. Germline loops: CDR1 SEHNR, CDR2 FQNEAQ (reference sequence). The chain's CDR3 is CASSSAELAGANEQFF. The CDR3 nucleotides are TGTGCCAGCAGCTCAGCGGAACTAGCGGGGGCCAATGAGCAGTTCTTC.

V and J are TRBV6-2 or TRBV6-3 and TRBJ2-7, with 12 bases fitting TRBD2. The trim removed 0 bases at V and 2 bases at J, leaving 2 bases unmatched. Germline V gene data show CDR1 as MNHEY and CDR2 as SVGEGT. The CDR3 contains 16 residues. The CDR3 DNA reads TGTGCCAGCAGTTACTCCCGACTAGCGGGGGCCTACGAGCAGTACTTC. This translates into CASSYSRLAGAYEQYF.

The chain carries TRBV7-3 and TRBJ1-1, with TRBD1 matching 7 bases. The germline V gene encodes CDR1 SGHTA and CDR2 FQGTGA. After removal of 2 bases from V and 3 bases from J, the junction contained 0 bases not matched to a gene. The CDR3 is 13 residues long. The CDR3 region has the DNA TGTGCCAGCAGCTTAGACAGGGACACTGAAGCTTTCTTT. Translation gives CASSLDRDTEAFF.

This rearrangement joins TRBV21-1 to TRBJ2-5; the table names TRBD2, a call not compared with the DNA. TRBV21-1 is a pseudogene locus. This CDR3 has 17 residues. For the CDR3, the DNA is TGTGCCAGCAGCCCTCCCTTGTCGAATCTCGGGGAAGAGACCCAGTACTTC. Its protein is CASSPPLSNLGEETQYF.

The gene calls are TRBV19 and TRBJ2-2, with D possibly being TRBD1 (6 bases). Germline V gene lookup returns CDR1 LNHDA and CDR2 SQIVND (reference sequence). V was trimmed by 6 bases and J by 2 bases, leaving 13 bases between them. This CDR3 has 15 amino acids. The CDR3: CASRHRERNTGELFF. The CDR3 region has the DNA TGTGCCAGTAGGCACAGGGAAAGAAACACCGGGGAGCTGTTTTTT.

The V gene is TRBV28, the J gene TRBJ2-7, with 9 positions matching TRBD2. The V segment lost 7 bases and the J segment 0 bases; nucleotides outside the gene matches: 4. Looked up from germline, CDR1 is MDHEN and CDR2 is SYDVKM. The CDR3 runs 14 residues. The CDR3: CASTPSGTSYEQYF. The CDR3 coding sequence is TGTGCCAGCACCCCTAGCGGGACCTCCTACGAGCAGTACTTC.